Listed below are T cell receptor beta chains from one sample, sequenced in a study of cytomegalovirus exposure and HLA in healthy donors. Method: immunoSEQ multiplex PCR; TCRdb's copy keeps in-frame clones and lacks some. Here the sample spans roughly 110,000 clones, roughly 76% being singletons. Material: PBMCs. The receptors shown here come from a woman in her forties or fifties in good health and CMV-seropositive. CDR3s include the opening cysteine and the closing phenylalanine or tryptophan. D genes are given only for firm matches. Clone size, where shown, is once, few, many, or a class for clones that have expanded.

V: TRBV4-1
J: TRBJ1-1
D: TRBD1
size: .
DNA: TGCGCCAGCAGCTTCGACAGGGACACTGAAGCTTTCTTT
CDR3: CASSFDRDTEAFF

V: TRBV27
J: TRBJ2-7
D: .
size: few
DNA: TGTGCCAGCCTTGGACAAGGCTACGAGCAGTACTTC
CDR3: CASLGQGYEQYF

V: TRBV5-1
J: TRBJ2-5
D: TRBD2
size: once
DNA: TGCGCCAGCAGCTTGGTACTAGCGGGGAGGGGAGAGACCCAGTACTTC
CDR3: CASSLVLAGRGETQYF

V: TRBV4-3
J: TRBJ1-6
D: .
size: few
DNA: TGCGCCAGCAGCCAGGCTAGGGACACCACTTATACGTCACCCCTCCACTTT
CDR3: CASSQARDTTYTSPLHF

V: TRBV30
J: TRBJ2-3
D: TRBD2
size: .
DNA: TGTGCCTGGAGTGTAATGTGGGGACGGGGGGGAAGCACAGATACGCAGTATTTT
CDR3: CAWSVMWGRGGSTDTQYF

V: TRBV18
J: TRBJ2-1
D: .
size: .
DNA: TGTGCCAGCTCACCAAATACCGGGGGTGAGCAGTTCTTC
CDR3: CASSPNTGGEQFF

V: TRBV29-1
J: TRBJ2-5
D: .
size: .
DNA: TGCAGCGTAAGCCCAGGGATTTCAGAGACCCAGTACTTC
CDR3: CSVSPGISETQYF

V: TRBV9
J: TRBJ2-1
D: TRBD2
size: .
DNA: TGTGCCAGCAGCGTAGGGACTAGCGGGGGGGCTGATGAGCAGTTCTTC
CDR3: CASSVGTSGGADEQFF

V: TRBV27
J: TRBJ2-3
D: .
size: .
DNA: TGTGCCAGCAGTTCCACTAGCACAGATACGCAGTATTTT
CDR3: CASSSTSTDTQYF

V: TRBV2
J: TRBJ1-6
D: .
size: .
DNA: TGTGCCAGCATTCTAGACAGGTTGGGGATTAGGTCACCCCTCCACTTT
CDR3: CASILDRLGIRSPLHF

V: TRBV4-2
J: TRBJ1-5
D: TRBD1
size: .
DNA: TGTGCCAGCAGCCAAGAAACAGGGGGCGATCAGCCCCAGCATTTT
CDR3: CASSQETGGDQPQHF

V: TRBV15
J: TRBJ1-2
D: .
size: .
DNA: TGTGCCACCAGCAGGACCAAACAGGTACCCTATGGCTACACCTTC
CDR3: CATSRTKQVPYGYTF

V: TRBV18
J: TRBJ1-1
D: .
size: .
DNA: TGTGCCAGCTCACCTGGTGGGGCAGTTGAAGCTTTCTTT
CDR3: CASSPGGAVEAFF

V: TRBV5-5
J: TRBJ2-2
D: .
size: .
DNA: TGTGCCAGCAGCGTGGGCGTTAGCGGCACCGGGGAGCTGTTTTTT
CDR3: CASSVGVSGTGELFF

V: TRBV28
J: TRBJ2-1
D: TRBD2
size: many
DNA: TGTGCCAGCATTACTTTAGCGGGGGGGCGGTACAATGAGCAGTTCTTC
CDR3: CASITLAGGRYNEQFF

V: TRBV7-2
J: TRBJ1-2
D: TRBD1
size: few
DNA: TGTGCCAGCACCCTCTCCGGGACAGGGGGCGTCCTGACTAACTATGGCTACACCTTC
CDR3: CASTLSGTGGVLTNYGYTF

V: TRBV6-6
J: TRBJ2-2
D: TRBD1
size: few
DNA: TGTGCCAGCAGTAACAGGGGGCGGATGGGCGGGGAGCTGTTTTTT
CDR3: CASSNRGRMGGELFF